Following are 28 T cell receptor beta chains from one sample sequenced in a study of shared clonotypes between healthy human individuals. Method: immunoSEQ multiplex PCR; TCRdb's copy keeps in-frame clones and lacks some. The sample gives roughly 380,000 clones, 96% of which show up once; more than 0.3% is in the top ten. Sample: memory CD8+ T cells sorted from blood. Specified subset: CD45RO+ cells pooled with CCR7-negative TemRA cells. The receptor set was obtained from a man aged 25 to 40 in good health.

This rearrangement joins TRBV13 to TRBJ2-3; D gene uncertain. Trimming stripped 2 bases from V and 0 bases from J, with 6 bases between. CDR3 length: 14 residues. CDR1 PRHDT and CDR2 FYEKMQ come from the germline V gene (reference sequence). The CDR3 sequence: CASSLYTSTDTQYF. In DNA, the CDR3 is TGTGCCAGCAGCTTATATACCAGCACAGATACGCAGTATTTT.

The chain employs TRBV6-1 and TRBJ2-1; TRBD1 matches at 10 bases. V lost 8 bases to trimming and J lost 5 bases; unmatched junction nucleotides: 6. CDR3 size: 14 residues. Per germline, CDR1 MNHNS and CDR2 SASEGT. The CDR3 sequence: CASGGDRGHNEQFF. DNA of the CDR3: TGTGCCAGCGGGGGGGACAGGGGACACAATGAGCAGTTCTTC.

The V and J genes are TRBV6-6 and TRBJ2-3; 8 nucleotides match TRBD2. Germline assignment: CDR1 MNHNY and CDR2 SVGAGI (reference sequence). The CDR3 consists of 14 residues. Trimming removed 9 bases from V and 3 bases from J; junction bases left unmatched: 8. CDR3 coding DNA: TGTGCCAGTGGGAGCGGGAGTCGGACAGATACGCAGTATTTT. Amino acid sequence: CASGSGSRTDTQYF.

J is TRBJ1-2 and V is TRBV25-1; TRBD1 might be the D (6 bases). Looked up from germline, CDR1 is MGHDK and CDR2 is SYGVNS. Trimming removed 2 bases from V and 1 base from J, with 8 bases in between. The CDR3 has 14 amino acids. The CDR3 sequence is CASSETGFNYGYTF. Written as DNA, the CDR3 is TGTGCCAGCAGTGAAACAGGGTTTAACTATGGCTACACCTTC.

The chain employs TRBV10-3 and TRBJ1-2; D possibly corresponds to TRBD1 (6 bases). The CDR3 loop spans 16 amino acids. The germline gives CDR1 ENHRY, CDR2 SYGVKD. Trimming removed 3 bases from V and 0 bases from J, with 14 bases in between. The CDR3 region has the DNA TGTGCCATCAGTGATACCACAGGGTTCACTAACTATGGCTACACCTTC. It specifies CAISDTTGFTNYGYTF.

The V and J genes are TRBV6-6 and TRBJ2-1, with a tentative D call TRBD2 (6 bases). Germline lookup yields CDR1 MNHNY and CDR2 SVGAGI (reference sequence). The CDR3 loop spans 12 amino acids. Trimming took 0 bases from V and 9 from J, leaving 6 bases between them. The DNA for the CDR3 is TGTGCCAGCAGTTACTCCGGGGGTGAGCAGTTCTTC. It is translated as CASSYSGGEQFF.

A single count supports this clone. V usage is TRBV7-9 and J usage is TRBJ2-7; perhaps D is TRBD1 or TRBD2 (5 bases each). Germline V gene lookup returns CDR1 SEHNR and CDR2 FQNEAQ (reference sequence). Between the trimmed V and J ends, which lost 0 bases and 7 bases, there was a span of 13 bases. CDR3 length equals 14 residues. CDR3 loop: CASSLAGVSGEQYF. The CDR3 DNA reads TGTGCCAGCAGCTTAGCGGGGGTTTCAGGTGAGCAGTACTTC.

The gene calls are TRBV10-3 and TRBJ1-3; no firm D call. This CDR3 spans 14 amino acids. V lost 7 bases and J lost 0, with 10 bases in between. Germline V gene sequence: CDR1 ENHRY, CDR2 SYGVKD. The CDR3 bases are TGTGCCATCAATGACCGGACCTCTGGAAACACCATATATTTT. Its protein is CAINDRTSGNTIYF.

The chain is built from TRBV7-2 and TRBJ2-5; D call uncertain. Deletions cut 2 bases from V and 5 bases from J, with 3 bases between. The CDR3 is 11 amino acids. The V gene's germline CDR1 is SGHTA and CDR2 FQGNSA. CDR3 coding DNA: TGTGCCAGCAGCTTATGGGAGACCCAGTACTTC. It translates to CASSLWETQYF.

This rearrangement joins TRBV7-2 to TRBJ2-7; D is undetermined. With 1 base removed from V and 7 bases from J, the gap between germline ends came to 8 bases. Germline V gives CDR1 SGHTA, CDR2 FQGNSA. The CDR3 is 12 residues long. CDR3 nucleotides: TGTGCCAGCAGCTTAGGGTCAGTGGAGCAGTACTTC. The encoded protein is CASSLGSVEQYF.

The chain carries TRBV12-5 and TRBJ2-5; 9 bases match TRBD1. CDR1 and CDR2 from the germline V gene are LGHNT and FRNRAP. Unmatched junction bases numbered 22, after V lost 3 bases and J lost 5 bases. CDR3 size: 20 residues. In DNA form, the CDR3 reads TGTGCTAGTGGTTTTTCCTTACCGGGACAGGGCGTTTTTATAGTGGAGACCCAGTACTTC. As protein: CASGFSLPGQGVFIVETQYF.

This clone was observed once. The chain is built from TRBV28 and TRBJ2-5, with D possibly TRBD2 on 5 matching bases. CDR3 length: 13 residues. Per the germline V gene, CDR1 is MDHEN and CDR2 is SYDVKM. Trimming removed 6 bases from V and 2 bases from J, with 10 bases in between. The CDR3 sequence is CASSTPGQETQYF. As DNA, the CDR3 is TGTGCCAGCAGCACACCGGGACAAGAGACCCAGTACTTC.

The rearrangement joins TRBV5-6 to TRBJ2-7, with 7 bases matching TRBD1. V lost 2 bases and J lost 3; bases outside the gene matches: 11. Germline V CDR1 and CDR2: SGHDT, YYEEEE. This CDR3 comprises 16 residues. The CDR3 region has the DNA TGTGCCAGCAGCTTCCGACAGGGATCCGCGCTCTACGAGCAGTACTTC. Amino acids: CASSFRQGSALYEQYF.

The V call is TRBV5-1, the J call TRBJ2-1; tentative D call: TRBD2 (6 bases). The CDR3 extends over 15 amino acids. In germline, CDR1 is SGHRS, CDR2 YFSETQ. V was trimmed by 4 bases and J by 7 bases, leaving 18 bases between them. For the CDR3, the DNA is TGCGCCAGCAGCCCCCCCGAGGAGGGAAGGAATGAGCAGTTCTTC. Its translation: CASSPPEEGRNEQFF.

In its sample, this clone was seen once. V usage is TRBV9 and J usage is TRBJ2-3, with 14 nucleotides matching TRBD2. Germline loops: CDR1 SGDLS, CDR2 YYNGEE. V was pared by 4 bases and J by 3 bases, with 10 bases of the junction left unmatched. This CDR3 region has 18 residues. In DNA form, the CDR3 reads TGTGCCAGCAGCAAACCGGGACTAGCGGGAGTCGTAACAGATACGCAGTATTTT. Its protein product is CASSKPGLAGVVTDTQYF.

The chain uses TRBV6-4 and TRBJ2-1, with TRBD2 matching 11 bases. CDR3 length: 14 amino acids. CDR1 and CDR2 from the germline V gene are MRHNA and SNTAGT. J was trimmed by 7 bases and V by 5 bases; bases with no gene match: 4. The CDR3 reads CASSRLAGMNEQFF. DNA of the CDR3: TGTGCCAGCAGTAGACTAGCGGGAATGAATGAGCAGTTCTTC.

The chain uses TRBV9 and TRBJ2-5; D might be TRBD2 (7 bases). CDR1 and CDR2 from the germline V gene are SGDLS and YYNGEE. The CDR3 has 15 amino acids. Between the trimmed V and J ends, which lost 6 bases and 5 bases, there was a span of 20 bases. The chain's CDR3 is CASTSMGGLRETQYF. CDR3 coding DNA: TGTGCCAGCACATCAATGGGGGGGCTTAGGGAGACCCAGTACTTC. Full variable domain (outside the CDR3, taken from reference TRBV9 and TRBJ2-5): DSGVTQTPKHLITATGQRVTLRCSPRSGDLSVYWYQQSLDQGLQFLIQYYNGEERAKGNILERFSAQQFPDLHSELNLSSLELGDSALYFCASTSMGGLRETQYFGPGTRLLVL.

This sequence joins TRBV30 and TRBJ2-7; 10 bases are a match to TRBD2. Germline trimming cut 1 base from V and 4 bases from J; bases unmatched to any gene: 7. CDR3 size: 15 residues. Germline values: CDR1 GTSNPN, CDR2 SVGIG (reference sequence). In DNA form, the CDR3 reads TGTGCCTGGAGTGAGATGAGCGGGAGGGTATACGAGCAGTACTTC. It yields the protein CAWSEMSGRVYEQYF.

The chain uses TRBV19 and TRBJ1-2; 9 bases line up with TRBD1. This CDR3 is built from 13 residues. Germline V gene lookup returns CDR1 LNHDA and CDR2 SQIVND (reference sequence). With V trimmed by 8 bases and J by 3 bases, 4 bases remained unmatched. The CDR3 DNA is TGTGCCAGTTCCACAGGGGGCGACTATGGCTACACCTTC. Its protein product is CASSTGGDYGYTF.

The V gene is TRBV25-1, the J gene TRBJ2-5, with 8 positions matching TRBD2. CDR1 is MGHDK and CDR2 is SYGVNS in the germline V gene. The CDR3 length is 10 residues. The V and J ends lost 6 bases and 11 bases, in that order; junction bases with no gene match: 2. The CDR3: CASRGGRQYF. The DNA for the CDR3 is TGTGCCAGCAGAGGCGGGAGGCAGTACTTC. The full variable domain, in which reference TRBV25-1 and TRBJ2-5 provide the parts outside the CDR3, is EADIYQTPRYLVIGTGKKITLECSQTMGHDKMYWYQQDPGMELHLIHYSYGVNSTEKGDLSSESTVSRIRTEHFPLTLESARPSHTSQYLCASRGGRQYFGPGTRLLVL.

The rearrangement uses TRBV29-1 and TRBJ2-1; 7 nucleotides align to TRBD2. This CDR3 spans 15 amino acids. Germline V lookup: CDR1 SQVTM, CDR2 ANQGSEA. V dropped 0 bases and J dropped 5; count of bases not matched to a gene: 7. CDR3 in DNA: TGCAGCGTTGAAGATCGGGACTACATAAACAATGAGCAGTTCTTC. Its protein is CSVEDRDYINNEQFF.

This chain joins TRBV15 and TRBJ1-1; D may be TRBD1 (5 bases). V gave up 7 bases and J gave up 0 bases, with 15 bases separating them. Germline lookup yields CDR1 LNHNV and CDR2 YYDKDF (reference sequence). The CDR3 extends over 15 amino acids. CDR3 nucleotides: TGTGCCACCACCGGTGCAGGGAGCCTGAACACTGAAGCTTTCTTT. It is translated as CATTGAGSLNTEAFF.

V and J are TRBV6-5 and TRBJ2-1; TRBD2 matches at 7 bases. The CDR3 runs 13 residues. Per the germline V gene, CDR1 is MNHEY and CDR2 is SVGAGI. The trim removed 7 bases at V and 6 bases at J, leaving 6 bases unmatched. The CDR3 loop reads CASKIVAGNEQFF. CDR3 sequence (DNA): TGTGCCAGCAAAATCGTAGCGGGCAATGAGCAGTTCTTC.

The chain's CDR3 is CASSSTSADSSYNEQFF. The DNA of the CDR3 is TGTGCCAGCAGCTCGACTAGCGCAGACAGCTCCTACAATGAGCAGTTCTTC. The V gene is TRBV7-9, the J gene TRBJ2-1; 8 bases agree with TRBD2. CDR3 length: 17 amino acids. Germline CDR1 SEHNR, CDR2 FQNEAQ (reference sequence). The V and J ends lost 4 bases and 0 bases, in that order; junction bases with no gene match: 8.

V usage is TRBV2 and J usage is TRBJ1-1; D gene unclear. Trimming stripped 4 bases from V and 0 bases from J, with 15 bases between. Germline V gives CDR1 SNHLY, CDR2 FYNNEI. The CDR3 spans 16 residues. CDR3 DNA sequence: TGTGCCAGCAGTGTTTATATCCCCGGATTGAACACTGAAGCTTTCTTT. Translating gives CASSVYIPGLNTEAFF.

The chain recombines TRBV30 with TRBJ1-5; no firm D call. Germline CDR1 GTSNPN, CDR2 SVGIG (reference sequence). Trimming removed 3 bases at V and 9 bases at J, with 12 bases between. The CDR3 runs to 12 residues. The CDR3 loop is CAWSALEGPQHF. CDR3 bases: TGTGCCTGGAGCGCGCTGGAGGGGCCCCAGCATTTT.

The V gene is TRBV27, the J gene TRBJ2-5; TRBD2 matches at 7 bases. The J segment lost 3 bases and the V segment lost 0 bases, leaving 19 bases of the junction unmatched. Germline V gene lookup returns CDR1 MNHEY and CDR2 SMNVEV (reference sequence). This CDR3 contains 20 residues. CDR3 sequence reads: CASSLSGEGRTRGPEETQYF. In DNA, the CDR3 is TGTGCCAGCAGTTTATCCGGGGAGGGGAGGACCCGGGGCCCGGAAGAGACCCAGTACTTC.

Notes on this clone: One junction end does not reproduce the germline sequence, and a read error may be involved. The chain combines TRBV30 with TRBJ1-1; D perhaps matches TRBD1 (5 bases). The CDR3 has 12 amino acids. CDR1 GTSNPN and CDR2 SVGIG come from the germline V gene (reference sequence). CDR3 coding DNA: TGTGCCTGGAGATCAGGGAACCCTGAAGCTTTCTTT. Protein product: CAWRSGNPEAFF.